The 16 T cell receptor beta chains below come from one sample, sequenced in a study of cytomegalovirus exposure and HLA in healthy donors. Primers: 60 Vbeta forward and 13 Jbeta reverse. Sequencing used immunoSEQ multiplex PCR; TCRdb keeps in-frame clones, though not all of them. The sample lists 150,000 to 200,000 clones; about 75% were seen once. The sample comprised PBMCs. Receptor source: a woman aged 50 to 60 in good health and CMV-seropositive.

The chain recombines TRBV7-2 with TRBJ1-4; 10 bases are a match to TRBD1. With 5 bases clipped from V and 6 bases from J, the junction kept 9 bases outside the gene matches. This CDR3 is built from 16 residues. Germline V gives CDR1 SGHTA, CDR2 FQGNSA. CDR3 sequence: CASSPLTGTGDEKLFF. CDR3 nucleotides: TGTGCCAGCAGCCCCCTCACCGGGACAGGGGATGAAAAACTGTTTTTT.

The rearrangement links TRBV19 to TRBJ1-1; tentative D call: TRBD1 (5 bases). V lost 8 bases, J lost 4 bases, and 20 bases lay in between. CDR3 length equals 15 residues. The germline CDR1 and CDR2 sequences are LNHDA and SQIVND (reference sequence). CDR3 protein: CASSPQGGAATEAFF. The CDR3 DNA follows: TGTGCCAGTTCCCCGCAGGGTGGGGCTGCCACTGAAGCTTTCTTT.

This clone was counted a few times. The V and J genes are TRBV4-3 and TRBJ2-3; D ambiguous. Per the germline V gene, CDR1 is LGHNA and CDR2 is YSLEER. This CDR3 is 15 amino acids long. V lost 0 bases and J 2 bases, leaving 9 bases between the germline ends. As DNA, the CDR3 is TGCGCCAGCAGCCAAGAGGGCCTATTCACAGATACGCAGTATTTT. Residues: CASSQEGLFTDTQYF.

The gene calls are TRBV19 and TRBJ1-2, with a possible D match to TRBD1 (5 bases). The V end was cut by 1 base, the J end by 3 bases, with 12 bases between. CDR1 is LNHDA, CDR2 SQIVND, per germline (reference sequence). There are 15 residues in the CDR3. The CDR3 DNA is TGTGCCAGTAGTATAGTGGCAGGGATAGACTATGGCTACACCTTC. Protein: CASSIVAGIDYGYTF.

This clone was picked up a small number of times. The chain combines TRBV6-6 with TRBJ1-1, with TRBD1 as a possible D gene (6 bases). The CDR3 totals 15 residues. Germline CDR1 and CDR2: MNHNY and SVGAGI (reference sequence). V lost 6 bases and J lost 3, with 17 bases in between. CDR3 protein: CASRRLQGFDTEAFF. Here the CDR3 DNA reads TGTGCCAGCAGACGACTTCAGGGGTTTGACACTGAAGCTTTCTTT.

The gene calls are TRBV7-9 and TRBJ2-1, with 7 bases lining up with TRBD2. From germline, CDR1 is SEHNR and CDR2 FQNEAQ (reference sequence). V shed 1 base and J 9 bases; nucleotides not matched to a gene: 6. The length of the CDR3 is 14 residues. This chain's CDR3 is CASSLGVGGVEQFF. The CDR3 DNA sequence: TGTGCCAGCAGCTTAGGGGTGGGGGGGGTTGAGCAGTTCTTC. Using reference TRBV7-9 and TRBJ2-1 for the parts outside the CDR3, the full variable domain is DTGVSQNPRHKITKRGQNVTFRCDPISEHNRLYWYRQTLGQGPEFLTYFQNEAQLEKSRLLSDRFSAERPKGSFSTLEIQRTEQGDSAMYLCASSLGVGGVEQFFGPGTRLTVL.

The chain combines TRBV18 with TRBJ1-2; D not certain. The germline CDR1 and CDR2 sequences are KGHSH and LQKENI. CDR3 length: 13 amino acids. Deletions cut 3 bases from V and 4 bases from J, with 9 bases between. CDR3 coding DNA: TGTGCCAGCTCACCGGGCGGGCGCTATGGCTACACCTTC. This translates into CASSPGGRYGYTF.

The chain joins TRBV7-3 to TRBJ2-3, with 8 positions matching TRBD2. Germline V gene lookup returns CDR1 SGHTA and CDR2 FQGTGA. This CDR3 is built from 14 residues. V lost 5 bases to trimming and J lost 4 bases; unmatched junction nucleotides: 5. The CDR3: CASSPSGSADTQYF. CDR3 in DNA: TGTGCCAGCAGCCCAAGCGGGAGCGCAGATACGCAGTATTTT.

The J gene is TRBJ2-5, the V gene TRBV5-1; 7 nucleotides align to TRBD2. The CDR3 loop spans 17 amino acids. With 0 bases clipped from V and 5 bases from J, the junction kept 13 bases outside the gene matches. Germline lookup yields CDR1 SGHRS and CDR2 YFSETQ. CDR3 bases: TGCGCCAGCAGCTTGGCCCACAGCGGGGCGCACTGGGAGACCCAGTACTTC. This encodes CASSLAHSGAHWETQYF.

The rearrangement links TRBV2 to TRBJ1-3, with a weak D call TRBD1 (5 bases). Germline values: CDR1 SNHLY, CDR2 FYNNEI. Trimming left V 7 bases short and J 0 bases short, with 7 bases between. CDR3 size: 13 residues. CDR3 bases: TGTGCCAGCACGGACAACTCTGGAAACACCATATATTTT. Protein sequence: CASTDNSGNTIYF.

J is TRBJ2-2 and V is TRBV4-1; 10 nucleotides line up with TRBD1. Germline values: CDR1 MGHRA, CDR2 YSYEKL. The CDR3 is made up of 14 amino acids. Trimming removed 4 bases from V and 5 bases from J; junction bases left unmatched: 1. The CDR3 DNA reads as TGCGCCAGCAGCCGACAGGGGGCAACCGGGGAGCTGTTTTTT. The encoded protein is CASSRQGATGELFF.

This clone showed up just a few times. The rearrangement joins TRBV5-6 to TRBJ1-2; D is unclear. The CDR3 sequence is 14 residues long. Germline V gene sequence: CDR1 SGHDT, CDR2 YYEEEE. V was pared by 0 bases and J by 5 bases, with 11 bases between. The CDR3, as DNA: TGTGCCAGCAGCTTGGGAGGACTAGGGTATGGCTACACCTTC. It specifies CASSLGGLGYGYTF.

This chain uses TRBV28 with TRBJ2-7; TRBD2 is a possible D gene (6 bases). Germline CDR1 is MDHEN and CDR2 is SYDVKM. There are 17 residues in the CDR3. V lost 2 bases and J 2 bases, leaving 19 bases between the germline ends. The CDR3: CASSLDPAGTNTYEQYF. The CDR3 nucleotides are TGTGCCAGCAGTTTAGATCCCGCGGGGACGAATACCTACGAGCAGTACTTC.

The CDR3 loop reads CASSSQGARDTEAFF. CDR3 in DNA: TGTGCCAGCAGTTCCCAGGGGGCGCGGGACACTGAAGCTTTCTTT. This sequence joins TRBV28 and TRBJ1-1, with 8 bases fitting TRBD1. There are 15 residues in the CDR3. Unmatched junction bases numbered 7, after V lost 4 bases and J lost 3 bases. Germline V gene lookup returns CDR1 MDHEN and CDR2 SYDVKM.

The chain couples TRBV6-5 to TRBJ1-1, with 8 bases fitting TRBD1. Looked up from germline, CDR1 is MNHEY and CDR2 is SVGAGI. The CDR3 has 14 amino acids. The V segment lost 7 bases and the J segment 4 bases; nucleotides outside the gene matches: 8. This chain's CDR3 is CASNENRGATEAFF. The CDR3 DNA reads TGTGCCAGCAATGAAAACAGGGGGGCCACTGAAGCTTTCTTT.

J is TRBJ2-3 and V is TRBV7-9; 10 nucleotides match TRBD1. The length of the CDR3 is 15 residues. From germline, CDR1 is SEHNR and CDR2 FQNEAQ (reference sequence). With V trimmed by 4 bases and J by 1 base, 2 bases remained unmatched. The CDR3 DNA sequence: TGTGCCAGCAGCTACGGGACAGGGGGCACAGATACGCAGTATTTT. Encoded protein: CASSYGTGGTDTQYF.